Presented here are 8 T cell receptor beta chains from one specimen sequenced in a study of spatial heterogeneity in lung cancer. Specified time point: sample taken at primary tumor resection. Regarding the study as a whole: For expanded intratumoral alpha and beta TCRs, counts tracked tumor mutation counts.

Their target antigens are unknown. TCRdb re-derived calls from the 5' RACE reads in MiXCR, one entry per CDR3 protein. The sample shows approximately 10,000 distinct CDR3 sequences, 4% to 6.5% of them seen only once. The input for sequencing was lung tumor tissue, taken at surgery. These receptors all come from a male donor with early-stage non-small cell lung cancer.

In its sample, this clonotype is medium-sized (0.01 to 0.1%). Being off target in a library aimed at alpha chains, this beta chain has a size of little meaning. This chain uses TRBV29-1 with TRBJ1-1; no definite D call. V was pared by 0 bases and J by 5 bases, with 13 bases between. The germline V gene encodes CDR1 SQVTM and CDR2 ANQGSEA. The CDR3 loop spans 14 amino acids. In DNA form, the CDR3 reads TGCAGCGTTGAAGATCAGACATTGGGTACTGAAGCTTTCTTT. This gives the protein CSVEDQTLGTEAFF. Together with reference TRBV29-1 and TRBJ1-1, the CDR3 gives the full variable domain: SAVISQKPSRDICQRGTSLTIQCQVDSQVTMMFWYRQQPGQSLTLIATANQGSEATYESGFVIDKFPISRPNLTFSTLTVSNMSPEDSSIYLCSVEDQTLGTEAFFGQGTRLTVV.

This clonotype was counted at least ten times. As an off-target read in a library built for alpha chains, this beta chain has a frequency of little significance. The V gene is TRBV9, the J gene TRBJ2-2; D is unresolved. The germline V and J ends were trimmed by 0 bases and 4 bases, with 7 bases remaining between them. The CDR3 spans 14 residues. CDR1 and CDR2 (germline): SGDLS, YYNGEE. The CDR3 DNA reads TGTGCCAGCAGCGTAGGTCCCATCACCGGGGAGCTGTTTTTT. It specifies CASSVGPITGELFF.

Only a few counts were recorded for this clonotype. This beta chain is a stray read from a library made for alpha chains; its abundance is not meaningful. This chain uses TRBV7-2 with TRBJ2-2; maybe TRBD2 (5 bases). Trimming removed 3 bases from V and 4 bases from J, with 6 bases in between. Looked up from germline, CDR1 is SGHTA and CDR2 is FQGNSA. The CDR3 has 13 residues. CDR3 region: CASSFSGTGELFF. The DNA of the CDR3 is TGTGCCAGCAGCTTCAGCGGCACCGGGGAGCTGTTTTTT.

By frequency in the sample, this clonotype is medium-sized. This beta chain is an off-target read within a library intended for alpha chains, so its frequency means little. The rearrangement uses TRBV29-1 and TRBJ2-5, with a possible D match to TRBD1 (6 bases). Germline CDR1 SQVTM, CDR2 ANQGSEA. This CDR3 spans 13 amino acids. V gave up 6 bases and J gave up 0 bases, with 11 bases separating them. DNA of the CDR3: TGCAGCGTCGGCCGGGACAACCAAGAGACCCAGTACTTC. It encodes CSVGRDNQETQYF. Variable domain in full (rest from reference TRBV29-1 and TRBJ2-5): SAVISQKPSRDICQRGTSLTIQCQVDSQVTMMFWYRQQPGQSLTLIATANQGSEATYESGFVIDKFPISRPNLTFSTLTVSNMSPEDSSIYLCSVGRDNQETQYFGPGTRLLVL.

Remarks on this clonotype: Compared with germline, one end of the junction differs, possibly owing to a read error. This beta chain appears as a stray read in a library generated for alpha chains; its size is not informative. The rearrangement links TRBV6-2 or TRBV6-3 to TRBJ2-5; D gene unclear. This CDR3 region has 11 residues. From germline, CDR1 is MNHEY and CDR2 SVGEGT. CDR3 nucleotide sequence: TGTGACAGCTCTAGTAAAGAGACCCAGTACTTC. Encoded protein: CDSSSKETQYF.

This clonotype was found many times. Because this beta chain is a stray read in a library intended to capture alpha chains, its abundance should not be given much weight. The chain uses TRBV20-1 and TRBJ2-4; 7 positions agree with TRBD1. The junction had 9 bases not matched to a gene; V was cut back by 6 bases and J by 1 base. Germline CDR1 is DFQATT and CDR2 is SNEGSKA (reference sequence). CDR3 length: 15 amino acids. CDR3 sequence reads: CSARQGEGAKNIQYF. The CDR3 bases are TGCAGTGCCCGACAGGGTGAGGGTGCCAAAAACATTCAGTACTTC.

With respect to this clonotype: This beta chain appears as a stray read in a library generated for alpha chains; its size is not informative. The chain carries TRBV20-1 and TRBJ2-7, with unresolved D. The CDR3 contains 13 residues. Germline CDR1 DFQATT, CDR2 SNEGSKA (reference sequence). V lost 0 bases and J 3 bases, leaving 9 bases between the germline ends. The CDR3 DNA follows: TGCAGTGCTAGAGACTACAGTAACTACGAGCAGTACTTC. Translated: CSARDYSNYEQYF.

About this clonotype itself: The library was designed around alpha chains, so this beta chain is a stray read whose abundance carries little weight. This chain joins TRBV5-1 and TRBJ2-2; possibly TRBD1 for D (5 bases). Per germline, CDR1 SGHRS and CDR2 YFSETQ. Trimming took off 0 bases at V and 6 bases at J, with 12 bases between the two ends. CDR3 length: 15 amino acids. The DNA for the CDR3 is TGCGCCAGCAGCTTGGTTTACAGGTCGGCCGGGGAGCTGTTTTTT. Its protein is CASSLVYRSAGELFF.